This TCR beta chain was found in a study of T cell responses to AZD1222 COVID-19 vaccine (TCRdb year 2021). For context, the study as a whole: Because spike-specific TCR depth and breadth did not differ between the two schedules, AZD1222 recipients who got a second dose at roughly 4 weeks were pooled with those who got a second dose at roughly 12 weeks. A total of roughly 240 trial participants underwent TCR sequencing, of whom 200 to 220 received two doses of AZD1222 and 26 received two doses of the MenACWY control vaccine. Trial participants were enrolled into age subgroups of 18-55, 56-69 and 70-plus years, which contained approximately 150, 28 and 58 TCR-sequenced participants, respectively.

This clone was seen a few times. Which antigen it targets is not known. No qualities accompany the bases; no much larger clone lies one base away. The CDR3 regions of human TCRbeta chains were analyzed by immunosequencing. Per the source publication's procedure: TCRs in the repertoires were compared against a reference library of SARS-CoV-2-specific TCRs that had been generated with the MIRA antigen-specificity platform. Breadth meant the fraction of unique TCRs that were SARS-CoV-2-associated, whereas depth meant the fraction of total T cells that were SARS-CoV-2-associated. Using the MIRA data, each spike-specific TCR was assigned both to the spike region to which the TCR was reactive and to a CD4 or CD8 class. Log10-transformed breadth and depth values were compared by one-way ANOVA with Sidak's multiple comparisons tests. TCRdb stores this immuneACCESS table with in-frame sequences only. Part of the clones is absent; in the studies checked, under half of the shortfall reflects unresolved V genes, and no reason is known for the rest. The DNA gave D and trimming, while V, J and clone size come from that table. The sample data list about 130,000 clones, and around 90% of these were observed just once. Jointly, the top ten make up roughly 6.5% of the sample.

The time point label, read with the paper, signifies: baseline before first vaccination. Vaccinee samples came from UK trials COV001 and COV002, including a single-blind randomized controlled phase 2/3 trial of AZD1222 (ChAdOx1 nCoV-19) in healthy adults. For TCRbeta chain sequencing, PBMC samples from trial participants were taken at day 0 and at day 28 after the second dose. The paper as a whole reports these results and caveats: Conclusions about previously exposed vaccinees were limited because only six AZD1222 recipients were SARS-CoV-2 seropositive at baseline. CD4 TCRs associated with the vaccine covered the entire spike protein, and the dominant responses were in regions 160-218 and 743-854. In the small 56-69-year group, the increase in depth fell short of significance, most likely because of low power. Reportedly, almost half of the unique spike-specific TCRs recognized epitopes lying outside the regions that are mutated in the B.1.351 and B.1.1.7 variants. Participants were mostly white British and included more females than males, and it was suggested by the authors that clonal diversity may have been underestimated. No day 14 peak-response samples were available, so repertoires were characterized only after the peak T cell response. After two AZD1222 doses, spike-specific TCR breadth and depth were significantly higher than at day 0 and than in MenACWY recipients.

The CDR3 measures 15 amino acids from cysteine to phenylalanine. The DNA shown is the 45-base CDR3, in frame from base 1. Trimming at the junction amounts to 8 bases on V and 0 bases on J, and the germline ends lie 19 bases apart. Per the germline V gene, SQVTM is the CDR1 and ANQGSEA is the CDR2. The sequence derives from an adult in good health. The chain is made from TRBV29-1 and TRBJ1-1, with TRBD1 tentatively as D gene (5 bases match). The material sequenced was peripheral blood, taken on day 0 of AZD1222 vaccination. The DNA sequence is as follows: TGCAGCACCGAAAGGGGCTGGGGGATGAACACTGAAGCTTTCTTT. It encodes CSTERGWGMNTEAFF.